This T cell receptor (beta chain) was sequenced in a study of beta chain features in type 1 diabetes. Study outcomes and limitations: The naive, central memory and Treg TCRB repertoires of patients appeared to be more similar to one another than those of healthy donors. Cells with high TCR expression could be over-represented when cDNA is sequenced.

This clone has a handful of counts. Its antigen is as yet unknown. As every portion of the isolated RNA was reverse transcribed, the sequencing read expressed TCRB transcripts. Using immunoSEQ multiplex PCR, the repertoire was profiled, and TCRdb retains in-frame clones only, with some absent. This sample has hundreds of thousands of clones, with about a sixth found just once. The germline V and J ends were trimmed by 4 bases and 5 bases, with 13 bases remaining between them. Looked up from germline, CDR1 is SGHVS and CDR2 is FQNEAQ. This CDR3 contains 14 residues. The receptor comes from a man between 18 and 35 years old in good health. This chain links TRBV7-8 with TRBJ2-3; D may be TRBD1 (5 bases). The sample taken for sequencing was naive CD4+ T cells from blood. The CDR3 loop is CASSWGRLGDTQYF. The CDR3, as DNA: TGTGCCAGCAGCTGGGGCAGACTGGGAGATACGCAGTATTTT.